The rows below give T cell receptor beta chains drawn from one sample of a study of siplizumab effects on memory and regulatory T cells. No cognate antigen is known for these TCRs. Some clones are missing from TCRdb's copy, which holds only in-frame ones; the method was immunoSEQ multiplex PCR. The sample records 9,000 to 10,000 clones, about 40% being singletons. The material sequenced was CFSE-low (dividing) CD4+ T cells sorted from an allogeneic mixed lymphocyte reaction. The receptor source for this set is a human donor in good health; the cells came from an allogeneic mixed lymphocyte reaction. The CDR3 runs from the conserved cysteine through the conserved F or W. Each record gives: V gene, J gene, clone size, D gene, CDR3 protein, CDR3 DNA. D genes are given only for firm matches. Rows may omit the clone size; those that give it use once, few, many or a size class.

TRBV6-6,TRBJ1-3,medium-sized,.,CASSYLDLGIGNTIYF,TGTGCCAGCAGTTACCTAGATCTGGGAATTGGAAACACCATATATTTT
TRBV27,TRBJ2-6,few,TRBD1,CASRPGQGLAGANVLTF,TGTGCCAGCAGACCGGGACAGGGACTTGCTGGGGCCAACGTCCTGACTTTC
TRBV5-5,TRBJ1-2,once,.,CASSPNPGRIYGYTF,TGTGCCAGCAGCCCCAACCCGGGACGGATCTATGGCTACACCTTC
TRBV7-9,TRBJ1-1,.,.,CASSFFGHSNTEAFF,TGTGCCAGCAGTTTTTTCGGACACTCGAACACTGAAGCTTTCTTT
TRBV5-1,TRBJ1-1,few,.,CASSLGGDSRTTEAFF,TGCGCCAGCAGCTTGGGTGGGGACTCAAGGACCACTGAAGCTTTCTTT
TRBV14,TRBJ1-1,.,.,CASSQNRVNTEAFF,TGTGCCAGCAGCCAAAACAGGGTGAACACTGAAGCTTTCTTT
TRBV6-5,TRBJ2-2,few,.,CASRGSGLNTGELFF,TGTGCCAGCCGGGGCAGCGGGTTGAACACCGGGGAGCTGTTTTTT
TRBV6-5,TRBJ2-2,.,.,CASSYAIGDPGELFF,TGTGCCAGCAGTTACGCTATCGGGGACCCCGGGGAGCTGTTTTTT
TRBV4-2,TRBJ2-1,medium-sized,.,CASSQERHSYNEQFF,TGTGCCAGCAGCCAAGAACGGCATTCCTACAATGAGCAGTTCTTC
TRBV18,TRBJ2-1,.,.,CASSLGASSYNEQFF,TGTGCCAGCTCATTGGGGGCGAGCTCCTACAATGAGCAGTTCTTC
TRBV10-3,TRBJ2-7,.,TRBD1,CAISGGQVVGYEQYF,TGTGCCATCAGTGGGGGACAGGTCGTTGGGTACGAGCAGTACTTC